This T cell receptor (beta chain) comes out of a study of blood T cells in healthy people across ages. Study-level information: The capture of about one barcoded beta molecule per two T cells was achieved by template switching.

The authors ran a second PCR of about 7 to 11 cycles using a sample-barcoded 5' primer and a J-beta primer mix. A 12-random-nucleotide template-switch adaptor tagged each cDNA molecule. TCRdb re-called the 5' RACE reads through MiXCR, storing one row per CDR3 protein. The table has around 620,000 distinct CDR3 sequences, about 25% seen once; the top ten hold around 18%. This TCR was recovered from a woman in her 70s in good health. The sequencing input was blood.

The CDR3, as DNA: TGTGCCAGCAGTCCCCGAACAGGGGGAAAGCAGTACTTC. Its protein is CASSPRTGGKQYF. This chain links TRBV27 with TRBJ2-7; 8 bases match TRBD1. This CDR3 is built from 13 residues. Germline V gene sequence: CDR1 MNHEY, CDR2 SMNVEV (reference sequence). The junction had 8 bases not matched to a gene; V was cut back by 5 bases and J by 8 bases.